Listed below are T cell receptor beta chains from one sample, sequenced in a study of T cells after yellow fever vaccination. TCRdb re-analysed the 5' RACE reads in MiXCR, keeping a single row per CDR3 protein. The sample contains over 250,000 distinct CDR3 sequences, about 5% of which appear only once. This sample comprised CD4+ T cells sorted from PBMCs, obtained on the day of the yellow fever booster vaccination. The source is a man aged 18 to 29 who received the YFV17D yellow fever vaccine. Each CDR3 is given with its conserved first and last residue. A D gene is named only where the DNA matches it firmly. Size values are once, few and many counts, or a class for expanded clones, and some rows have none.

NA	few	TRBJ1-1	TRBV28	CASRQQVGTEAFF	TGTGCCAGCAGGCAGCAAGTAGGCACTGAAGCTTTCTTT
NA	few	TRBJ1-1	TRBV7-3	CASSSTGTDTEAFF	TGTGCCAGCAGCTCGACAGGTACGGACACTGAAGCTTTCTTT
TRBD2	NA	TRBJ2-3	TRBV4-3	CASSHLAGDTQYF	TGCGCCAGCAGCCACCTAGCGGGGGATACGCAGTATTTT
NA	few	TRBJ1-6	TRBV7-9	CASSFTQGESPLHF	TGTGCCAGCAGCTTTACCCAGGGAGAATCACCCCTCCACTTT
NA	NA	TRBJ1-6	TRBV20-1	CSARDTGYGSPLHF	TGCAGTGCTAGAGATACAGGGTACGGTTCACCCCTCCACTTT
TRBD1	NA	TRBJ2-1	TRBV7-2	CASSDRQGTGQFF	TGTGCCAGCAGCGATCGACAGGGGACGGGGCAGTTCTTC
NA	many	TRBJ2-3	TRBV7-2	CASAYPGRTDTQYF	TGTGCCAGCGCCTATCCGGGGCGCACAGATACGCAGTATTTT
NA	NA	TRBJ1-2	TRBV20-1	CSASSGSYGYTF	TGCAGTGCTAGCTCTGGGTCCTATGGCTACACCTTC
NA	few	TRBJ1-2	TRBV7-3	CASSSSSDGANYGYTF	TGTGCCAGCAGCTCATCCTCGGACGGGGCTAACTATGGCTACACCTTC
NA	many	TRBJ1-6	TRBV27	CASRLTFGNNSPLHF	TGTGCCAGCAGACTTACCTTCGGGAATAATTCACCCCTCCACTTT
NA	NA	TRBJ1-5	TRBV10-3	CAISLGEGQPQHF	TGTGCCATCAGTCTCGGGGAGGGTCAGCCCCAGCATTTT
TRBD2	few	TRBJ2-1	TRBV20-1	CSAGERGAYYNEQFF	TGCAGTGCAGGGGAGCGGGGGGCGTATTACAATGAGCAGTTCTTC
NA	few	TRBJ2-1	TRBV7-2	CASSFRQALENEQFF	TGTGCCAGCAGCTTCCGACAGGCGTTAGAAAATGAGCAGTTCTTC
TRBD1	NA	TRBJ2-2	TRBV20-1	CSARGTGGYSGELFF	TGCAGTGCTAGGGGGACAGGGGGCTACTCCGGGGAGCTGTTTTTT
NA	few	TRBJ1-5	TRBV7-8	CASSPPQEGNQPQHF	TGTGCCAGCAGCCCCCCCCAGGAGGGCAATCAGCCCCAGCATTTT
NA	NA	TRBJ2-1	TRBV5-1	CASSLVAGEQFF	TGCGCCAGCAGCTTGGTTGCGGGGGAGCAGTTCTTC
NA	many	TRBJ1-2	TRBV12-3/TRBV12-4	CASSSTPGPRGGYTF	TGTGCCAGCAGTTCCACCCCGGGACCCCGAGGAGGCTACACCTTC
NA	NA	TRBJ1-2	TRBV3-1	CASSPLGQNYGYTF	TGTGCCAGCAGCCCACTCGGACAGAACTATGGCTACACCTTC
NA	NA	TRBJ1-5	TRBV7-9	CASSSWGSRSNQPQHF	TGTGCCAGCTCGTCTTGGGGGTCACGTAGCAATCAGCCCCAGCATTTT
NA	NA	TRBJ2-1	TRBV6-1	CASSVAGWDGEQFF	TGTGCCAGCAGTGTCGCAGGGTGGGATGGTGAGCAGTTCTTC
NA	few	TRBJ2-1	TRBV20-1	CSARVRGQGNSLNNEQFF	TGCAGTGCTAGAGTCCGGGGGCAAGGTAACTCGTTAAACAATGAGCAGTTCTTC
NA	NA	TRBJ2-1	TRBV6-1	CASSEISGVTYNEQFF	TGTGCCAGCAGTGAAATTAGCGGTGTCACCTACAATGAGCAGTTCTTC
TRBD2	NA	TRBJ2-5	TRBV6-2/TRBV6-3	CASSYDPSGGALLQETQYF	TGTGCCAGCAGTTACGACCCTAGCGGGGGGGCCCTTCTACAAGAGACCCAGTACTTC
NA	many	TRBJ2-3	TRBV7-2	CASSPYSTDTQYF	TGTGCCAGCAGCCCCTATAGCACAGATACGCAGTATTTT
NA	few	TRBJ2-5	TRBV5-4	CASSSTGAEETQYF	TGTGCCAGCAGCTCTACCGGGGCCGAAGAGACCCAGTACTTC
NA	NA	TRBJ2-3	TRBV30	CAWSRDHTDTQYF	TGTGCCTGGAGTAGGGACCACACAGATACGCAGTATTTT
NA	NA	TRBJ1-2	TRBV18	CASSPQEGRSGGYTF	TGTGCCAGCTCACCACAGGAGGGGCGAAGTGGTGGCTACACCTTC
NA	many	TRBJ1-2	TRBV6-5	CASSYSGINGYTF	TGTGCCAGCAGTTACTCGGGGATTAACGGCTACACCTTC
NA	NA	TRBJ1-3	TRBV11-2	CASSLVLFSGNTIYF	TGTGCCAGCAGCTTAGTTCTTTTCTCTGGAAACACCATATATTTT
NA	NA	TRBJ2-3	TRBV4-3	CASSPRGGGYLGDTQYF	TGCGCCAGCAGCCCGAGAGGGGGGGGTTATTTAGGAGATACGCAGTATTTT